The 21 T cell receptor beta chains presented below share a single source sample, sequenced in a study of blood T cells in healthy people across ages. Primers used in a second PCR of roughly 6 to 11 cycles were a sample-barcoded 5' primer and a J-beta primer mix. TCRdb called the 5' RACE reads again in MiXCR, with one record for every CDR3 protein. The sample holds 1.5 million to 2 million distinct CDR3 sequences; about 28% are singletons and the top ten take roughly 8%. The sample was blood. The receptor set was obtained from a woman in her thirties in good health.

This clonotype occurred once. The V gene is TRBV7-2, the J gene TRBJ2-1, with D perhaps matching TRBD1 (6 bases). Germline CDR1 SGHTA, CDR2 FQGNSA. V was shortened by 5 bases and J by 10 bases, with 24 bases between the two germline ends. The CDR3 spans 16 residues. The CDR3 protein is CASSAPGARSSYEQFF. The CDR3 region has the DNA TGTGCCAGCAGCGCCCCAGGGGCCCGCTCCTCCTACGAGCAGTTCTTC.

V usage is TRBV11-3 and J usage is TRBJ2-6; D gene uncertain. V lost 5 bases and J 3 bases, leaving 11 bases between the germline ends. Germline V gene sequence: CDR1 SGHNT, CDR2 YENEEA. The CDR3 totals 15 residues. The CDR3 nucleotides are TGTGCCAGCAGCCTCAGACCCTGTGGGGCCAACGTCCTGACTTTC. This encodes CASSLRPCGANVLTF. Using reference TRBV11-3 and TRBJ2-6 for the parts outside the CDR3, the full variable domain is EAGVVQSPRYKIIEKKQPVAFWCNPISGHNTLYWYLQNLGQGPELLIRYENEEAVDDSQLPKDRFSAERLKGVDSTLKIQPAELGDSAVYLCASSLRPCGANVLTFGAGSRLTVL.

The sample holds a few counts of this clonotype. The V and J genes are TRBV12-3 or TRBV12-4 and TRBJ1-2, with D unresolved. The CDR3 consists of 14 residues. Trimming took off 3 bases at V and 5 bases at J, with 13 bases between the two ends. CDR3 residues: CASSFGQVDYGYTF. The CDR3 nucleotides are TGTGCCAGCAGTTTTGGCCAGGTGGATTATGGCTACACCTTC.

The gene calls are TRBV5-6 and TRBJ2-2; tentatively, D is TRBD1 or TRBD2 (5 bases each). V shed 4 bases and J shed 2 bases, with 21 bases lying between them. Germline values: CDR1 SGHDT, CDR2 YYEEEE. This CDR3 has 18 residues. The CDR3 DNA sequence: TGTGCCAGCAGCCAGGATCTCTACCGGGACCTTAACACCGGGGAGCTGTTTTTT. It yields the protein CASSQDLYRDLNTGELFF.

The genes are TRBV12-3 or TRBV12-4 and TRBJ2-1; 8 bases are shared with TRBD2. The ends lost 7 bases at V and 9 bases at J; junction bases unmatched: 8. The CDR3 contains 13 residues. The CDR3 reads CASTHREGSEQFF. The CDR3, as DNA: TGTGCCAGCACCCACCGGGAGGGTAGTGAGCAGTTCTTC.

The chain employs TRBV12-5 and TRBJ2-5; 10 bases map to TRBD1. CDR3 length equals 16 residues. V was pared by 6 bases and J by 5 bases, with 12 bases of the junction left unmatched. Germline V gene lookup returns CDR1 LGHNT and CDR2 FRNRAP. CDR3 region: CASGPGQGGRMETQYF. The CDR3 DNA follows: TGTGCTAGTGGCCCAGGACAGGGGGGAAGAATGGAGACCCAGTACTTC.

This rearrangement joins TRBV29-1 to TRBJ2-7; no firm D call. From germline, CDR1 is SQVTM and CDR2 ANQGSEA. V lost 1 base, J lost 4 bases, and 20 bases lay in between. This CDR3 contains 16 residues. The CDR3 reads CSVEGGDMTERYEQYF. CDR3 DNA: TGCAGCGTTGAAGGTGGGGATATGACGGAACGGTACGAGCAGTACTTC.

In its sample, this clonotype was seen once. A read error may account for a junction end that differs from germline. The CDR3 reads CAGSLTGGQEYF. In DNA form, the CDR3 reads TGTGCCGGCAGTTTAACGGGGGGCCAGGAGTACTTC. This chain connects TRBV28 to TRBJ2-7; TRBD2 might be the D (7 bases). The CDR3 length is 12 residues. Germline V gives CDR1 MDHEN, CDR2 SYDVKM.

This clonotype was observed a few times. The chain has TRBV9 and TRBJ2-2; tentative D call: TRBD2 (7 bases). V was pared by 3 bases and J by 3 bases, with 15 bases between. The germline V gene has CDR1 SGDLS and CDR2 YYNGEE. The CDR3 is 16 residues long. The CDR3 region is CASSGEGGPHTGELFF. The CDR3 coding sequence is TGTGCCAGCAGCGGCGAGGGGGGGCCGCACACCGGGGAGCTGTTTTTT. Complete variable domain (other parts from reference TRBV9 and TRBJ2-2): DSGVTQTPKHLITATGQRVTLRCSPRSGDLSVYWYQQSLDQGLQFLIQYYNGEERAKGNILERFSAQQFPDLHSELNLSSLELGDSALYFCASSGEGGPHTGELFFGEGSRLTVL.

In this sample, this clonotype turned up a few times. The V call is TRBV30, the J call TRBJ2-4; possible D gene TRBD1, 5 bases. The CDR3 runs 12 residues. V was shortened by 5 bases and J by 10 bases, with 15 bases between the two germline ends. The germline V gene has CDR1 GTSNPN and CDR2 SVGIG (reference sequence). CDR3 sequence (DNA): TGTGCCTGGGACAGTCTCACAGGAATTCAGTACTTC. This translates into CAWDSLTGIQYF.

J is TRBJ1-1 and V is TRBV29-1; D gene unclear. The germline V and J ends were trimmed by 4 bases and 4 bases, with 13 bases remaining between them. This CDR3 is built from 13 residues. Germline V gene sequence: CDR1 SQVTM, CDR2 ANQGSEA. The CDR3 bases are TGCAGCGTTGTATCGGTCAGAGCCACTGAAGCTTTCTTT. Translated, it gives CSVVSVRATEAFF.

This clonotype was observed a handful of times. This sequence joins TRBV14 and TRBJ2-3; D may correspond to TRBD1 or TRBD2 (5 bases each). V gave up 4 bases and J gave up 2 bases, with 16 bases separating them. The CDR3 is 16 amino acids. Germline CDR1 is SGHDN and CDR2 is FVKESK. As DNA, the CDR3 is TGTGCCAGCAGCCGGACCCCGGGACGGATCACAGATACGCAGTATTTT. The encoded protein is CASSRTPGRITDTQYF.

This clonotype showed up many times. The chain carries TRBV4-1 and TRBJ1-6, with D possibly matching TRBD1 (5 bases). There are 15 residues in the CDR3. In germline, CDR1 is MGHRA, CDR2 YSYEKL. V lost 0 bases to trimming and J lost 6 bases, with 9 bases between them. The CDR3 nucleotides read TGCGCCAGCAGCCAAGAAGCAGGGCTTAATTCACCCCTCCACTTT. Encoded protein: CASSQEAGLNSPLHF.

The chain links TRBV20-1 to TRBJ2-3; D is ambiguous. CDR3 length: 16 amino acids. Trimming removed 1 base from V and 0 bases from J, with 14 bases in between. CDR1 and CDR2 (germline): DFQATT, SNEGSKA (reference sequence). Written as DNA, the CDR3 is TGCAGTGCTAGAGTTGGTACAAGACCTAGCACAGATACGCAGTATTTT. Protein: CSARVGTRPSTDTQYF.

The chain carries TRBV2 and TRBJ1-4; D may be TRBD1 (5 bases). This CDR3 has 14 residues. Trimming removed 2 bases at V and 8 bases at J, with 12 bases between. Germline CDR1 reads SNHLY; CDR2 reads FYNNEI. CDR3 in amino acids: CASSELERGEKLFF. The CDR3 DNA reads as TGTGCCAGCAGTGAATTGGAGAGGGGAGAAAAACTGTTTTTT.

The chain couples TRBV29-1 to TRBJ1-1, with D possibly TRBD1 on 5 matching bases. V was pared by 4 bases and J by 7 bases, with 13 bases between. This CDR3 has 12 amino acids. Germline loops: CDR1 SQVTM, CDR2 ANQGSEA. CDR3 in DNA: TGCAGCGTTGCGGGACTCTATCTTGAAGCTTTCTTT. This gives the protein CSVAGLYLEAFF.

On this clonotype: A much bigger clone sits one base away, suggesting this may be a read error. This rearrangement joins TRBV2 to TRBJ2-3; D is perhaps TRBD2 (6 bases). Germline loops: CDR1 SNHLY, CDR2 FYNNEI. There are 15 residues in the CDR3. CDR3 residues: CAGSYQRASTDTQYF. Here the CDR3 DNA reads TGTGCCGGCAGTTACCAGCGGGCTAGCACAGATACGCAGTATTTT. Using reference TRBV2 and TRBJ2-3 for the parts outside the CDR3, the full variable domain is EPEVTQTPSHQVTQMGQEVILRCVPISNHLYFYWYRQILGQKVEFLVSFYNNEISEKSEIFDDQFSVERPDGSNFTLKIRSTKLEDSAMYFCAGSYQRASTDTQYFGPGTRLTVL.

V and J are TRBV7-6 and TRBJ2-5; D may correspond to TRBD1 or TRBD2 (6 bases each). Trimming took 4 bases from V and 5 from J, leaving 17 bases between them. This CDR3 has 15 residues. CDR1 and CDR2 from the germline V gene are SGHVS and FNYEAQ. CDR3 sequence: CASSWDTGDLETQYF. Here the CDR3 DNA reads TGTGCCAGCAGCTGGGACACGGGGGACCTGGAGACCCAGTACTTC.

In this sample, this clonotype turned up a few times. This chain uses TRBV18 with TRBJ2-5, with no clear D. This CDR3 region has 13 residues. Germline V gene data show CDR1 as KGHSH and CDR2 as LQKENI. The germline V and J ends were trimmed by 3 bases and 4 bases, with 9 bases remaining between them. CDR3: CASSPPPPETQYF. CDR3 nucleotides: TGTGCCAGCTCACCCCCCCCGCCAGAGACCCAGTACTTC.

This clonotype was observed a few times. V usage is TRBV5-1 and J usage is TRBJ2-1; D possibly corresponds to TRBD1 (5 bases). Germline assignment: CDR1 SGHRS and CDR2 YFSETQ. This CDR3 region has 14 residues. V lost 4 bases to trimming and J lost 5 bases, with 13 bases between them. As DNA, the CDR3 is TGCGCCAGCAGCCCCCCCGACAGAGACAATGAGCAGTTCTTC. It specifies CASSPPDRDNEQFF.

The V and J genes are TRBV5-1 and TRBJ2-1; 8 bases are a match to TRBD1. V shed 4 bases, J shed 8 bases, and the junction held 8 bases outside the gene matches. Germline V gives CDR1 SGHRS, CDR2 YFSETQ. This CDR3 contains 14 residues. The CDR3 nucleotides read TGCGCCAGCAGCCCGGGACAGGTATCGTATGAGCAGTTCTTC. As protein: CASSPGQVSYEQFF.